These 4 T cell receptor beta chains were all obtained from the same sample, sequenced in a study of beta chain features in type 1 diabetes. Expressed TCRB transcripts got sequenced, as all isolated RNA was reverse transcribed. The table came from immunoSEQ multiplex PCR; TCRdb's copy has only in-frame clones and leaves some out. Among 250,000 to 350,000 clones listed, 13% to 15% were seen once. The sequencing input was central memory CD4+ T cells from blood. The receptors here all came from a young man in good health.

This chain connects TRBV7-2 to TRBJ1-1; TRBD1 agrees at 7 bases. Germline assignment: CDR1 SGHTA and CDR2 FQGNSA. V lost 4 bases and J lost 2; bases outside the gene matches: 7. The CDR3 is made up of 15 amino acids. The CDR3 DNA follows: TGTGCCAGCAGCTCGACTCGGGACAGCAACACTGAAGCTTTCTTT. Encoded protein: CASSSTRDSNTEAFF. The variable domain in full, completed from reference TRBV7-2 and TRBJ1-1, reads GAGVSQSPSNKVTEKGKDVELRCDPISGHTALYWYRQSLGQGLEFLIYFQGNSAPDKSGLPSDRFSAERTGGSVSTLTIQRTQQEDSAVYLCASSSTRDSNTEAFFGQGTRLTVV.

This clone occurred many times. The chain recombines TRBV5-5 with TRBJ2-5; 14 bases line up with TRBD2. With 3 bases clipped from V and 5 bases from J, the junction kept 6 bases outside the gene matches. The CDR3 has 16 residues. The germline V gene encodes CDR1 SGHKS and CDR2 YYEKEE (reference sequence). This CDR3 reads CASSSGLAGVRETQYF. CDR3 DNA: TGTGCCAGCAGCTCGGGACTAGCGGGAGTACGGGAGACCCAGTACTTC.

There are a few counts of this clone. This chain connects TRBV25-1 to TRBJ2-7, with D possibly being TRBD1 or TRBD2 (6 bases each). The CDR3 is 15 amino acids. Trimming pared 7 bases from V and 2 bases from J, leaving 18 bases between. In germline, CDR1 is MGHDK, CDR2 SYGVNS. CDR3 coding DNA: TGTGCCAGCATTGGGATATCCGGGGGCCCCTACGAGCAGTACTTC. It is translated as CASIGISGGPYEQYF.

This clone has just a few counts. The gene calls are TRBV12-5 and TRBJ2-2; 7 nucleotides match TRBD2. This CDR3 is 13 amino acids long. Germline V CDR1 and CDR2: LGHNT, FRNRAP. After removal of 6 bases from V and 6 bases from J, the junction contained 4 bases not matched to a gene. CDR3 bases: TGTGCTAGTGGCGGGGGGTCCCCCGGGGAGCTGTTTTTT. Translation: CASGGGSPGELFF.